These T cell receptor beta chains were read from a single sample in a study of blood T cell repertoires in COVID-19. Produced via immunoSEQ multiplex PCR; TCRdb's table is partial and in-frame only. The table records fewer than 300,000 clones, 90% of them present only once. Sample: PBMCs or T cells enriched from blood (not recorded which). The receptors stem from a woman aged 25 to 39 who had recovered from COVID-19. The CDR3 runs from the conserved cysteine through the conserved F or W. The D gene is left open where the match is weak. Rows give clone size only sometimes, using once, few, many, or a class for an expanded clone.

>TRBJ2-2|TRBV9|once|NA
CASSGTVNTGELFF
TGTGCCAGCAGCGGGACAGTGAACACCGGGGAGCTGTTTTTT
>TRBJ2-1|TRBV4-1|NA|TRBD2
CASSQESGAGLANNEQFF
TGCGCCAGCAGCCAAGAGAGTGGGGCTGGACTAGCAAACAATGAGCAGTTCTTC
>TRBJ2-1|TRBV7-2|NA|TRBD1
CASSLDSGQGLVEQFF
TGTGCCAGCAGCTTAGATTCGGGACAGGGGTTGGTTGAGCAGTTCTTC
>TRBJ2-7|TRBV28|NA|NA
CASSLGGGSYEQYF
TGTGCCAGCAGTTTGGGAGGGGGCTCCTACGAGCAGTACTTC
>TRBJ2-7|TRBV28|NA|NA
CASRGQLTYEQYF
TGTGCCAGCAGAGGACAGTTGACCTACGAGCAGTACTTC
>TRBJ2-5|TRBV7-2|NA|NA
CASSLGSGSKGWETQYF
TGTGCCAGCAGCTTAGGATCCGGGAGTAAGGGATGGGAGACCCAGTACTTC
>TRBJ2-7|TRBV9|NA|TRBD2
CASKHGTRGHEQYF
TGTGCCAGCAAGCATGGGACTAGGGGCCACGAGCAGTACTTC
>TRBJ2-3|TRBV27|NA|TRBD1
CASSRLTGSTDTQYF
TGTGCCAGCAGCCGGTTGACAGGGAGCACAGATACGCAGTATTTT
>TRBJ1-2|TRBV27|NA|TRBD1
CASRPRVGQDFYGYTF
TGTGCCAGCAGACCCCGTGTGGGACAGGATTTCTATGGCTACACCTTC
>TRBJ2-1|TRBV6-2/TRBV6-3|NA|TRBD2
CASSSPPGLAGSYNEQFF
TGTGCCAGCAGCTCTCCTCCGGGACTAGCGGGGTCCTACAATGAGCAGTTCTTC
>TRBJ2-1|TRBV6-5|once|NA
CASSYSANNEQFF
TGTGCCAGCAGTTACTCGGCAAACAATGAGCAGTTCTTC
>TRBJ1-5|TRBV20-1|NA|NA
CSASSPNQPQHF
TGCAGTGCTAGTTCTCCTAATCAGCCCCAGCATTTT
>TRBJ2-1|TRBV15|NA|TRBD2
CATSGRLGLADYNEQFF
TGTGCCACCAGCGGAAGACTGGGACTAGCGGACTACAATGAGCAGTTCTTC
>TRBJ2-5|TRBV29-1|NA|NA
CSVRGGGETQYF
TGCAGCGTGAGGGGGGGCGGAGAGACCCAGTACTTC
>TRBJ2-1|TRBV30|NA|TRBD2
CAWRTSGSSLRFF
TGTGCCTGGAGAACTAGCGGGAGTTCCCTTAGGTTCTTC
>TRBJ2-5|TRBV7-7|NA|TRBD1
CASSPGTVTQETQYF
TGTGCTAGCAGCCCCGGGACAGTGACCCAAGAGACCCAGTACTTC
>TRBJ2-7|TRBV4-3|NA|NA
CASSVLIAYEQYF
TGCGCCAGCAGCGTACTAATAGCCTACGAGCAGTACTTC
>TRBJ1-5|TRBV27|once|NA
CASRRGTPNQPQHF
TGTGCCAGCAGGCGGGGTACTCCTAATCAGCCCCAGCATTTT
>TRBJ2-1|TRBV28|NA|NA
CASSFGKGVLDEQFF
TGTGCCAGCAGTTTTGGAAAGGGGGTTTTGGATGAGCAGTTCTTC
>TRBJ1-2|TRBV7-6|NA|NA
CASSPSIANYGYTF
TGTGCCAGCAGCCCTTCAATAGCTAACTATGGCTACACCTTC
>TRBJ2-1|TRBV28|once|NA
CASSTTGYNEQFF
TGTGCCAGCAGTACCACAGGGTACAATGAGCAGTTCTTC
>TRBJ2-7|TRBV9|NA|NA
CASSVDLRDYEQYF
TGTGCCAGCAGCGTAGACTTGCGGGACTACGAGCAGTACTTC
>TRBJ2-5|TRBV3-1/TRBV3-2|NA|TRBD2
CASGNLAGEVETQYF
TGTGCCAGTGGGAACCTAGCGGGAGAGGTAGAGACCCAGTACTTC
>TRBJ1-2|TRBV9|NA|NA
CASSVDWTDYGYTF
TGTGCCAGCAGCGTAGACTGGACAGACTATGGCTACACCTTC
>TRBJ2-7|TRBV5-6|once|NA
CASSSGLSWVEQYF
TGTGCCAGCAGCTCGGGTCTGAGCTGGGTCGAGCAGTACTTC
>TRBJ1-3|TRBV24-1|NA|NA
CATSDPTPGNTIYF
TGTGCCACCAGTGATCCAACTCCGGGAAACACCATATATTTT
>TRBJ2-5|TRBV19|NA|NA
CASSTFQAQETQYF
TGTGCCAGTAGTACTTTTCAGGCCCAAGAGACCCAGTACTTC
>TRBJ1-1|TRBV18|NA|NA
CASSPSGRQTSTEAFF
TGTGCCAGCTCACCCTCCGGGAGGCAAACGTCCACTGAAGCTTTCTTT
>TRBJ1-1|TRBV5-4|NA|TRBD1
CASSWRTGSNTEAFF
TGTGCCAGCAGCTGGAGGACAGGGTCGAACACTGAAGCTTTCTTT